This T cell receptor beta chain derives from a study of blood T cell repertoires in COVID-19. About the study: Sites across the United States, Italy and Spain contributed samples from acute and convalescent COVID-19.

Participant age was roughly 18 to 95 years, and participants resided in roughly 25 US areas. Which cohort a participant joined came from the clinical history participants gave. V dropped 3 bases and J dropped 0; count of bases not matched to a gene: 7. This CDR3 is 16 amino acids long. Germline CDR1 reads MGHDK; CDR2 reads SYGVNS. Study processing details: For nucleated cells, counts were estimated from reference gene primer amplification. Clones were read by immunoSEQ multiplex PCR, and TCRdb kept only the in-frame ones, dropping some. The DNA was the basis for D and trimming; V, J and clone size are from that table. The sample has 210,000 or so clones, nearly 90% seen once.

The sequenced sample was PBMCs or T cells enriched from blood (not recorded which). This chain links TRBV25-1 with TRBJ1-1; 7 bases line up with TRBD1. The sequence derives from a young man who had recovered from COVID-19. This CDR3 reads CASSEGGTVMNTEAFF. For the CDR3, the DNA is TGTGCCAGCAGTGAGGGCGGGACAGTCATGAACACTGAAGCTTTCTTT.